The entry that follows covers one TCR beta chain sequence. Its antigen remains unidentified. The data were produced by immunoSEQ multiplex PCR, yet TCRdb's version contains in-frame clones alone and is incomplete. The profile covers about 120,000 clones, with roughly 90% appearing a single time and about 3.7% taken by the ten largest. This sample was taken from a study of T cell responses to AZD1222 COVID-19 vaccine. Study as a whole: Pooled samples include second doses given at about 4 or 12 weeks.

Findings of the study overall: It was only after the peak T cell response that any repertoires were sampled. Clonal diversity was possibly underestimated, and white British individuals and females predominated among donors. Unmutated variant regions are reportedly targeted by nearly half of spike-specific TCRs.

This TCR was recovered from an adult in good health. Source: peripheral blood, taken on day 0 of AZD1222 vaccination.

CDR3 nucleotide sequence: TGTGCCAGCAGCGGAACAGGGCCCAATTCACCCCTCCACTTT. As protein: CASSGTGPNSPLHF. J is TRBJ1-6 and V is TRBV9; the D gene is possibly TRBD1 (6 bases). Trimming removed 3 bases from V and 7 bases from J, with 11 bases in between. Germline CDR1 is SGDLS and CDR2 is YYNGEE. CDR3 size: 14 residues.